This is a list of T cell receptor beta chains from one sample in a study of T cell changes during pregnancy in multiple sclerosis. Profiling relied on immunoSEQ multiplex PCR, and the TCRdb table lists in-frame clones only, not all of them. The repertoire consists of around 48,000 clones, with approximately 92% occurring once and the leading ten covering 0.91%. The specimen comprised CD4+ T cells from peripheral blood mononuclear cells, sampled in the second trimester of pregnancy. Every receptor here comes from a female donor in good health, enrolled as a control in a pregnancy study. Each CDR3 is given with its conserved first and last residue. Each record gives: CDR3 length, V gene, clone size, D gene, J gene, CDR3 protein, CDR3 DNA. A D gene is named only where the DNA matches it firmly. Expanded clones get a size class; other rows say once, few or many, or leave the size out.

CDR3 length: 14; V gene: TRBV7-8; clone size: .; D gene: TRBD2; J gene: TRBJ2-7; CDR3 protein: CASSWTSGTYEQYF; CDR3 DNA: TGTGCCAGCAGCTGGACTAGCGGGACCTACGAGCAGTACTTC
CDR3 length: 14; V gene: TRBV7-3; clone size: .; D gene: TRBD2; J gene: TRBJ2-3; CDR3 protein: CASSPTAGADTQYF; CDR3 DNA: TGTGCCAGCAGCCCTACAGCGGGAGCGGATACGCAGTATTTT
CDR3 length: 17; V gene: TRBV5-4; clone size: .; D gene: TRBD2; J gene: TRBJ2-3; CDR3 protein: CASSIILAGGPTDTQYF; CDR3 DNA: TGTGCCAGCAGCATCATTCTAGCGGGAGGGCCCACAGATACGCAGTATTTT
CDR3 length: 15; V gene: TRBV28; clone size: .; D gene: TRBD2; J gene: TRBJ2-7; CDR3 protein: CASSLWSSGDNKQYF; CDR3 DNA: TGTGCCAGCAGTTTATGGTCTAGCGGGGACAATAAGCAGTACTTC
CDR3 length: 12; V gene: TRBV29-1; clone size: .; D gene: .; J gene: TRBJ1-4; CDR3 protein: CSVDTGGLKLFF; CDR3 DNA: TGCAGCGTTGACACGGGGGGGCTCAAACTGTTTTTT
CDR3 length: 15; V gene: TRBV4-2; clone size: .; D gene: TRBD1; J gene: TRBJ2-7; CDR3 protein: CASSQVRDRGVEQYF; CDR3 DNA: TGTGCCAGCAGCCAAGTTCGGGACAGGGGAGTCGAGCAGTACTTC
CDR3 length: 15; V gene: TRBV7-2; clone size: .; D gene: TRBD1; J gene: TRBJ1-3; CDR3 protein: CASSPPGTGRNTIYF; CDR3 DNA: TGTGCCAGCAGCCCTCCGGGGACAGGACGGAACACCATATATTTT
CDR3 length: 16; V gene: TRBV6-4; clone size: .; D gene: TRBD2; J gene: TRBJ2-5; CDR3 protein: CASAGLAGLGQETQYF; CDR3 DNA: TGTGCCAGCGCGGGACTAGCGGGGCTCGGCCAAGAGACCCAGTACTTC
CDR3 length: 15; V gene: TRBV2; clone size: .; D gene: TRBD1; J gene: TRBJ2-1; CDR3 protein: CASSGRTGLANEQFF; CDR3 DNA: TGTGCCAGCAGTGGTAGGACAGGGTTGGCCAATGAGCAGTTCTTC
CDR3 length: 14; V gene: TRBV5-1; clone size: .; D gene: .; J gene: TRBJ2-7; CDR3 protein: CASSLSDRNYEQYF; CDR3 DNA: TGCGCCAGCAGCTTGAGTGACAGAAACTACGAGCAGTACTTC
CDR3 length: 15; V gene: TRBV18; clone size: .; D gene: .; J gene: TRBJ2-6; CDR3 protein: CASSWSGTGANVLTF; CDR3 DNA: TGTGCCAGCTCATGGTCAGGGACAGGGGCCAACGTCCTGACTTTC
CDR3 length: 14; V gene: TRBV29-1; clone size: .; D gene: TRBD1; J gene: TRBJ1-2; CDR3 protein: CSATSGTGVYGYTF; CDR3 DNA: TGCAGCGCAACCTCTGGGACAGGGGTTTATGGCTACACCTTC
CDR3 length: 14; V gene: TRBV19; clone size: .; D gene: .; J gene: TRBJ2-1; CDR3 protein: CASSMTGEGNEQFF; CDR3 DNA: TGTGCCAGTAGTATGACAGGGGAGGGCAATGAGCAGTTCTTC
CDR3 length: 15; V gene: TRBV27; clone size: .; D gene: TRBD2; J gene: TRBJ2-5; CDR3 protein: CASSSPTGGGETQYF; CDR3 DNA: TGTGCCAGCAGCTCCCCAACGGGGGGTGGGGAGACCCAGTACTTC
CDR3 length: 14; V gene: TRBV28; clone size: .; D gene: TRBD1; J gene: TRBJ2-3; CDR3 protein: CASTPDRIADTQYF; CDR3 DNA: TGTGCCAGCACCCCGGACAGGATAGCAGATACGCAGTATTTT
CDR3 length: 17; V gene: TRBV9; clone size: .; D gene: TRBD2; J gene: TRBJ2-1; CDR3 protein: CASSVGGPGLVRNEQFF; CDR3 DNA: TGTGCCAGCAGCGTAGGGGGGCCGGGACTAGTCCGAAATGAGCAGTTCTTC
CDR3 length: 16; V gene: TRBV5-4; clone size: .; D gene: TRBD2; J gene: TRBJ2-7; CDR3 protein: CASSPGGSGASYEQYF; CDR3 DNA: TGTGCCAGCAGCCCGGGCGGGAGTGGGGCTTCCTACGAGCAGTACTTC
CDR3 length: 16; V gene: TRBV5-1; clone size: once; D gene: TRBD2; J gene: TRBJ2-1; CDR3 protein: CASSSGLAGDYNEQFF; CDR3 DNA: TGCGCCAGCAGCTCGGGACTAGCGGGGGACTACAATGAGCAGTTCTTC
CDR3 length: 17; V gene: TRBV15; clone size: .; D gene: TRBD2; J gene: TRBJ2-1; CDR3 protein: CATSRPRLAGDHNEQFF; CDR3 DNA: TGTGCCACCAGCAGACCACGACTAGCGGGGGACCACAATGAGCAGTTCTTC
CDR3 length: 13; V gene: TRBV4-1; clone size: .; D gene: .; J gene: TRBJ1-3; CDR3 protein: CASSQLSGNTIYF; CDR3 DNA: TGCGCCAGCAGCCAACTATCCGGAAACACCATATATTTT
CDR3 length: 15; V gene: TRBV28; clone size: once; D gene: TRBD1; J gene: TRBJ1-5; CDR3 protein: CASSSSGQGNQPQHF; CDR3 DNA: TGTGCCAGCAGTTCAAGCGGACAGGGCAATCAGCCCCAGCATTTT
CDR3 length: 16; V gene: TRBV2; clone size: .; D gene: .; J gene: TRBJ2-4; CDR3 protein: CASSVREPWAKNIQYF; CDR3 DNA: TGTGCCAGCAGTGTAAGGGAGCCGTGGGCCAAAAACATTCAGTACTTC
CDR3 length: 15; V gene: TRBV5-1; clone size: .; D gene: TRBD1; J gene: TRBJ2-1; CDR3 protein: CASSLGTGVYNEQFF; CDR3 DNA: TGCGCCAGCAGCTTAGGGACAGGGGTGTACAATGAGCAGTTCTTC
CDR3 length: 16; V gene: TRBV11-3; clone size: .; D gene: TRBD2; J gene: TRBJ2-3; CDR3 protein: CASSLTSTGVTDTQYF; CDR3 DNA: TGTGCCAGCAGCTTGACTAGCACCGGGGTAACAGATACGCAGTATTTT
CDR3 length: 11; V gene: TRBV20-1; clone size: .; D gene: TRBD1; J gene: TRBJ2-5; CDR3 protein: CRWTGGETQYF; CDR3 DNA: TGCAGATGGACAGGGGGTGAGACCCAGTACTTC
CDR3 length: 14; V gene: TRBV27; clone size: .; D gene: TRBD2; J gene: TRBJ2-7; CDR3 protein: CASRTSGGLYEQYF; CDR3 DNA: TGTGCCAGCAGAACTAGCGGGGGCCTCTACGAGCAGTACTTC
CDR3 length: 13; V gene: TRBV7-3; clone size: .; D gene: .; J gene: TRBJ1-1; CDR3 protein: CASTDGRGTEAFF; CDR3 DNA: TGTGCCAGCACCGACGGACGGGGAACTGAAGCTTTCTTT
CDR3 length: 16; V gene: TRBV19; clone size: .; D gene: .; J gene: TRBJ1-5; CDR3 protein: CASKEGVWQSNQPQHF; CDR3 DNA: TGTGCCAGTAAAGAGGGGGTATGGCAGAGCAATCAGCCCCAGCATTTT
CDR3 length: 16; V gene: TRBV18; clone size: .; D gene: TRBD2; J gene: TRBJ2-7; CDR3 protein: CASSPLGREGSYEQYF; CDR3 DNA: TGTGCCAGCTCACCCCTTGGGAGGGAGGGCTCCTACGAGCAGTACTTC
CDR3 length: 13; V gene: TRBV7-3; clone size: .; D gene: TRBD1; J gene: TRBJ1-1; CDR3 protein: CASSSGQGTEAFF; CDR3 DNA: TGTGCCAGCAGCTCCGGACAGGGGACTGAAGCTTTCTTT
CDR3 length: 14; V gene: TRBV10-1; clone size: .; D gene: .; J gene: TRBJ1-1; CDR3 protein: CASSEGGLGTEAFF; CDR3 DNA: TGCGCCAGCAGTGAAGGGGGTTTGGGCACTGAAGCTTTCTTT
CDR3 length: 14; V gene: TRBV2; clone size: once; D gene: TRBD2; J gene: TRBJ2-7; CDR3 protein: CASSGGLAGVEQYF; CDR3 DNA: TGTGCCAGCAGTGGGGGGCTAGCGGGAGTAGAGCAGTACTTC
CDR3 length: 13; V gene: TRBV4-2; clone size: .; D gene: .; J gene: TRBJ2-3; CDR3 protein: CASSQGEMDTQYF; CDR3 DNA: TGTGCCAGCAGCCAAGGGGAGATGGATACGCAGTATTTT
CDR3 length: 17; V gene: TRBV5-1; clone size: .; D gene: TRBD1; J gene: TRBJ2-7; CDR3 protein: CASSPSHTGTGRYEQYF; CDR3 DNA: TGCGCCAGCAGCCCATCTCACACCGGGACAGGGCGGTACGAGCAGTACTTC
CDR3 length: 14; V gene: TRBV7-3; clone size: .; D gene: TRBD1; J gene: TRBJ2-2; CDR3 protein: CASSLTGPTGELFF; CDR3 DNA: TGTGCCAGCAGCCTGACAGGGCCTACCGGGGAGCTGTTTTTT
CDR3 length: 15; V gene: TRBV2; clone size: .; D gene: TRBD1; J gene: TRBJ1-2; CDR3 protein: CASSDGTGRNYGYTF; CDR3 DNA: TGTGCCAGCAGCGATGGGACAGGGCGGAACTATGGCTACACCTTC
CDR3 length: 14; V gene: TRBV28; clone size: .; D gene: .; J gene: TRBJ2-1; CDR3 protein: CASSPPLGGNEQFF; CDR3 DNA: TGTGCCAGCAGTCCCCCACTAGGAGGCAATGAGCAGTTCTTC
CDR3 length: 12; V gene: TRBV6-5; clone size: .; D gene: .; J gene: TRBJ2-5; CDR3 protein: CASSSLGETQYF; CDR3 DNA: TGTGCCAGCAGTTCCCTCGGGGAGACCCAGTACTTC
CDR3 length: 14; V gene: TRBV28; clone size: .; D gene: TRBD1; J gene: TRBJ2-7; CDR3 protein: CASVGAQGAYEQYF; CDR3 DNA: TGTGCCAGTGTTGGCGCTCAGGGGGCATACGAGCAGTACTTC
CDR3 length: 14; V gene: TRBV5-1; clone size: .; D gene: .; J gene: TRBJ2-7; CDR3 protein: CASSQSSGSYEQYF; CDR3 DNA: TGCGCCAGCAGCCAGAGTAGCGGTTCCTACGAGCAGTACTTC
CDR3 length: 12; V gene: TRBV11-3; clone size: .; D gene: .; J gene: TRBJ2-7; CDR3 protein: CASSLISYEQYF; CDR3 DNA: TGTGCCAGCAGCTTAATTAGTTACGAGCAGTACTTC
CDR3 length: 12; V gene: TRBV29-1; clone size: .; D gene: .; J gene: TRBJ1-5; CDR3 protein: CSVALGDQPQHF; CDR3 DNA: TGCAGCGTTGCATTGGGAGATCAGCCCCAGCATTTT